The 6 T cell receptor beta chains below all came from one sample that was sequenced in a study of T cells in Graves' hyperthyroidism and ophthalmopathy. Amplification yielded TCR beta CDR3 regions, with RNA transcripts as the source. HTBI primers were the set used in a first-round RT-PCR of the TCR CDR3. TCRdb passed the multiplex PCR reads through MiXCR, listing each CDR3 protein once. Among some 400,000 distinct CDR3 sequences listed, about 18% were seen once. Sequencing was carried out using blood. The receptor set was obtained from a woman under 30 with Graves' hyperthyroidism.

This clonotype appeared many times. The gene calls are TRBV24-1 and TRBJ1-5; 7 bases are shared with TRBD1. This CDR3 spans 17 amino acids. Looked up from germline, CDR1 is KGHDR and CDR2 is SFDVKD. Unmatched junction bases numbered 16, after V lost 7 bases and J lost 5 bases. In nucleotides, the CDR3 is TGTGCCACCAGCCGATACACGGGACAGCAAAGGCATCAGCCCCAGCATTTT. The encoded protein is CATSRYTGQQRHQPQHF.

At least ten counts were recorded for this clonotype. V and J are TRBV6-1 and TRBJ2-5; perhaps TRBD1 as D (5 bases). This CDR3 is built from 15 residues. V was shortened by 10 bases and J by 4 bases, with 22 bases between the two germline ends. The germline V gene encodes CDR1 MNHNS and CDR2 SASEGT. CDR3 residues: CATIASQTARETQYF. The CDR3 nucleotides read TGTGCCACCATCGCCTCCCAGACAGCGCGAGAGACCCAGTACTTC.

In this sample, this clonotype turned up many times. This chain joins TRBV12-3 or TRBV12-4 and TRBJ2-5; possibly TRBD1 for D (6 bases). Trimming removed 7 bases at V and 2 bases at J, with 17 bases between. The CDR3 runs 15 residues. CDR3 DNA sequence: TGTGCCAGCACCCTCCCGGGACAAAGACAAGAGACCCAGTACTTC. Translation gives CASTLPGQRQETQYF.

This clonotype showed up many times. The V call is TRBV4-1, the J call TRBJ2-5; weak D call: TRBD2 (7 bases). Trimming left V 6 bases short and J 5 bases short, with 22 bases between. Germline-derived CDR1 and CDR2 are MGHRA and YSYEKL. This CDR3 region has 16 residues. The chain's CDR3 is CASRRHLRGGRETQYF. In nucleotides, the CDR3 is TGCGCCAGCAGAAGACACTTGAGGGGGGGCAGGGAGACCCAGTACTTC.

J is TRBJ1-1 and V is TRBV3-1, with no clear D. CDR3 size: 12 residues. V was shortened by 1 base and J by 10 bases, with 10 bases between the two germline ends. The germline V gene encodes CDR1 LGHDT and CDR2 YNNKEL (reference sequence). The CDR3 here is CASSQGGGPAFF. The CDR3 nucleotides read TGTGCCAGCAGCCAAGGAGGAGGGCCAGCTTTCTTT. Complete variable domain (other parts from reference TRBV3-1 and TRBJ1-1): DTAVSQTPKYLVTQMGNDKSIKCEQNLGHDTMYWYKQDSKKFLKIMFSYNNKELIINETVPNRFSPKSPDKAHLNLHINSLELGDSAVYFCASSQGGGPAFFGQGTRLTVV.

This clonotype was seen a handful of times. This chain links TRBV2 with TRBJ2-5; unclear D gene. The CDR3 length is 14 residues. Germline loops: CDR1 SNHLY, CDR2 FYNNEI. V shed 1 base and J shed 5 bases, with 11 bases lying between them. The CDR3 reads CASSEVWHLETQYF. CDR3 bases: TGTGCCAGCAGTGAAGTGTGGCACCTGGAGACCCAGTACTTC.